This T cell receptor (beta chain) was recovered during a study of shared clonotypes between healthy human individuals. Overall study context: There were three CD4 naive, three CD4 memory, two CD8 naive and one CD8 memory plates per donor.

The V and J ends lost 2 bases and 6 bases, in that order; junction bases with no gene match: 5. This CDR3 comprises 15 residues. Germline CDR1 and CDR2: SGHVS and FQNEAQ. Naive CD8 cells lacked CD45RO, underwent positive selection for CCR7 and left out terminally differentiated effector memory CD45RA+ cells. Data came from immunoSEQ multiplex PCR; TCRdb stores just in-frame clones and leaves some out. The repertoire holds under 2,000,000 clones, with less than 95% as singletons. Material: naive CD8+ T cells sorted from blood. The chain employs TRBV7-8 and TRBJ2-3; 10 bases align to TRBD2. This TCR came from a man aged 18 to 30 in good health. CDR3 sequence: CASSLLAGDADTQYF. Written as DNA, the CDR3 is TGTGCCAGCAGCTTACTAGCGGGAGACGCGGATACGCAGTATTTT. Full variable domain (remainder filled in from reference TRBV7-8 and TRBJ2-3): GAGVSQSPRYKVAKRGQDVALRCDPISGHVSLFWYQQALGQGPEFLTYFQNEAQLDKSGLPSDRFFAERPEGSVSTLKIQRTQQEDSAVYLCASSLLAGDADTQYFGPGTRLTVL.